The following is a TCR beta chain sequence with its context. Its target is unknown. The data were obtained in a study of Ad26.COV2.S vaccination and SARS-CoV-2 variants. Study context: Donor was one of the participants in the Ad26.COV2.S arm of the COV1001 trial.

As to treatment: some 19 received Ad26.COV2.S at low or high dose, single or two shots; 5 received placebo; per-sample allocation not given. The samples date from day 63 after the first vaccine or placebo injection. A Boston donor was an adult aged 18-55 years. Sequenced by immunoSEQ multiplex PCR; TCRdb stores in-frame clones only, minus some. Of 350,000 to 500,000 clones detected, 80% to 95% appear once; the ten largest clones hold more than 10%. The CDR3 consists of 13 residues. V was trimmed by 4 bases and J by 0 bases, leaving 7 bases between them. From germline, CDR1 is MNHEY and CDR2 SVGEGT. Regarding the study as a whole: The TCR breadth and depth analyses may have produced an underestimate of total T cell responses.

The sample was peripheral blood, taken in a trial of Ad26.COV2.S vaccine versus placebo. This clonotype was sampled from a person aged 18-65 years who received the Ad26.COV2.S COVID-19 vaccine or a placebo. The rearrangement joins TRBV6-2 or TRBV6-3 to TRBJ2-7, with D possibly being TRBD2 (5 bases). Written as DNA, the CDR3 is TGTGCCAGCAGTTCTGACTACTCCTACGAGCAGTACTTC. Translating gives CASSSDYSYEQYF.